Listed below are T cell receptor beta chains from one sample, sequenced in a study of T cell responses to AZD1222 COVID-19 vaccine. Generated by immunoSEQ multiplex PCR, the TCRdb table keeps only in-frame clones and is missing some. Of about 150,000 clones detected, 75% to 95% appear once; the ten largest clones hold more than 1.2%. The material was peripheral blood, obtained on day 0 of AZD1222 vaccination. These receptors were collected from an adult in good health. Both conserved end residues are trimmed from each CDR3. Where a row states a size, it is once, few, many or the class of an expanded clone; other rows omit it.

J: TRBJ1-6; size: NA; V: TRBV6-5; CDR3: ASLTPGSPLH
J: TRBJ1-5; size: few; V: TRBV2; CDR3: ASSEVLGVAGNQPQH
J: TRBJ2-3; size: NA; V: TRBV7-3; CDR3: ASSLNGGAGDTQY
J: TRBJ2-1; size: NA; V: TRBV5-1; CDR3: ARSLGGGGAYNEQF
J: TRBJ1-1; size: NA; V: TRBV7-2; CDR3: ASSTGPSISEAF
J: TRBJ1-3; size: NA; V: TRBV6-5; CDR3: ASTLPGARGNTIY
J: TRBJ2-2; size: NA; V: TRBV5-1; CDR3: ASKGVRGAIRTGELF
J: TRBJ1-2; size: NA; V: TRBV5-6; CDR3: ASSLDRVHGYT
J: TRBJ2-1; size: once; V: TRBV11-1; CDR3: ASSWDRNEQF
J: TRBJ1-2; size: NA; V: TRBV5-4; CDR3: ASSSLGGLNYGYT
J: TRBJ2-7; size: NA; V: TRBV5-1; CDR3: ASSLVPPSYEQY
J: TRBJ2-1; size: NA; V: TRBV5-1; CDR3: ASSLFPSGRAGYNEQF